This T cell receptor (beta chain) was found in a study of blood T cell repertoires in COVID-19. Study context: Sample material is recorded as cDNA or gDNA derived from T cells, B-cell-depleted T cells, or PBMCs.

Germline V CDR1 and CDR2: LNHDA, SQIVND (reference sequence). Trimming took 3 bases from V and 9 from J, leaving 18 bases between them. The CDR3 is 15 residues long. In the authors' methods: The authors estimated nucleated cell counts from reference gene primer amplification. TCRdb keeps only in-frame clones here, not all; method: immunoSEQ multiplex PCR. The V and J calls and clone size are taken from that table; D and trimming were inferred from the DNA. The table shows approximately 330,000 clones, with about nine tenths occurring only once. The receptor was isolated from a man between 25 and 39 years old with COVID-19, enrolled during active disease. The specimen sequenced was peripheral blood. The chain joins TRBV19 to TRBJ2-1; D is possibly TRBD1 (7 bases). The CDR3 DNA reads as TGTGCCAGTAGTATCCGAGCGTCAGGGGGGCGTGAGCAGTTCTTC. This codes for CASSIRASGGREQFF. The whole variable domain, filled in from reference TRBV19 and TRBJ2-1, reads DGGITQSPKYLFRKEGQNVTLSCEQNLNHDAMYWYRQDPGQGLRLIYYSQIVNDFQKGDIAEGYSVSREKKESFPLTVTSAQKNPTAFYLCASSIRASGGREQFFGPGTRLTVL.